These 26 T cell receptor beta chains were all obtained from the same sample, sequenced in a study of blood T cell repertoires in COVID-19. Repertoires were generated with immunoSEQ multiplex PCR, while TCRdb's copy carries only in-frame clones and drops some. The sample holds 310,000 or so clones, about nine tenths seen once. The sample consisted of PBMCs or T cells enriched from blood (not recorded which). Receptors originate from a woman younger than 45 who had recovered from COVID-19.

The chain joins TRBV27 to TRBJ2-7, with 10 bases that match TRBD1. The ends lost 5 bases at V and 6 bases at J; junction bases unmatched: 7. The CDR3 loop spans 14 amino acids. The germline CDR1 and CDR2 sequences are MNHEY and SMNVEV (reference sequence). As DNA, the CDR3 is TGTGCCAGCAGTCGACGACAGGGGGCAGTCGAGCAGTACTTC. It yields the protein CASSRRQGAVEQYF.

The chain joins TRBV28 to TRBJ2-1; D might be TRBD2 (8 bases). The V end was cut by 6 bases, the J end by 4 bases, with 19 bases between. The CDR3 totals 16 residues. CDR1 and CDR2 (germline): MDHEN, SYDVKM. The CDR3 nucleotides are TGTGCCAGCAGCCCGGGGGTAGCGGGACAGTACAATGAGCAGTTCTTC. Encoded protein: CASSPGVAGQYNEQFF.

CDR3 region: CASSYPPLQGRAFF. As DNA, the CDR3 is TGTGCCAGCAGTTACCCGCCTCTACAGGGGAGAGCTTTCTTT. V is TRBV6-2 or TRBV6-3 and J is TRBJ1-1, with 7 bases that match TRBD1. The CDR3 has 14 amino acids. Germline V lookup: CDR1 MNHEY, CDR2 SVGEGT. Trimming cost V 2 bases and J 10 bases; bases outside gene matches: 10.

The chain recombines TRBV24-1 with TRBJ2-7; 8 bases line up with TRBD1. The V gene's germline CDR1 is KGHDR and CDR2 SFDVKD. The CDR3 sequence is 13 residues long. Germline trimming cut 5 bases from V and 3 bases from J; bases unmatched to any gene: 2. The CDR3 loop reads CATSGTGNYEQYF. Here the CDR3 DNA reads TGTGCCACCAGTGGGACAGGGAACTACGAGCAGTACTTC.

The chain carries TRBV6-2 or TRBV6-3 and TRBJ2-1; 9 bases line up with TRBD1. This CDR3 region has 16 residues. Per the germline V gene, CDR1 is MNHEY and CDR2 is SVGEGT. V lost 2 bases and J lost 8; bases outside the gene matches: 10. The CDR3 loop is CASSYPTGGLWDEQFF. The CDR3 nucleotides read TGTGCCAGCAGTTACCCCACAGGGGGCCTCTGGGATGAGCAGTTCTTC.

The chain is built from TRBV19 and TRBJ1-2, with 9 bases identical to TRBD1. The J segment lost 7 bases and the V segment lost 3 bases, leaving 9 bases of the junction unmatched. Germline V lookup: CDR1 LNHDA, CDR2 SQIVND (reference sequence). CDR3 length: 15 amino acids. The CDR3 loop reads CASSIPTGGKGGYTF. The CDR3 DNA follows: TGTGCCAGTAGTATCCCGACAGGGGGAAAGGGTGGCTACACCTTC.

The chain recombines TRBV5-4 with TRBJ2-3; a weak D match, TRBD2 (5 bases). The CDR3 is 16 amino acids. Deletions cut 9 bases from V and 0 bases from J, with 20 bases between. Per germline, CDR1 SGHNT and CDR2 YYREEE (reference sequence). The chain's CDR3 is CATNPGTIRSTDTQYF. CDR3 nucleotide sequence: TGTGCCACCAACCCGGGAACGATACGAAGCACAGATACGCAGTATTTT.

This clone was counted between two and nine times. The V gene is TRBV20-1, the J gene TRBJ2-7; 7 positions match TRBD1. This CDR3 comprises 14 residues. CDR1 and CDR2 (germline): DFQATT, SNEGSKA (reference sequence). J gave up 9 bases and V 3 bases, and 14 bases lay outside the gene matches. The CDR3 region is CSASIRQGNGGQYF. The DNA for the CDR3 is TGCAGTGCTAGTATTCGACAGGGAAATGGTGGGCAGTACTTC.

This clone was counted between two and nine times. V is TRBV3-1 (or the pseudogene TRBV3-2) and J is TRBJ2-1; 11 bases line up with TRBD2. Germline V gives CDR1 LGHDT, CDR2 YNNKEL (reference sequence). V lost 6 bases, J lost 8 bases, and 9 bases stayed unmatched. This CDR3 is 15 amino acids long. This chain's CDR3 is CASSQGLAGGHEQFF. In DNA form, the CDR3 reads TGTGCCAGCAGTCAGGGGCTAGCGGGAGGTCATGAGCAGTTCTTC.

The chain combines TRBV18 with TRBJ2-6, with D possibly TRBD2 on 6 matching bases. There are 16 residues in the CDR3. V gave up 6 bases and J gave up 1 base, with 13 bases separating them. Germline lookup yields CDR1 KGHSH and CDR2 LQKENI. The CDR3 sequence is CASSPSGTSGANVLTF. The CDR3 nucleotides read TGTGCCAGCTCTCCATCCGGGACTTCTGGGGCCAACGTCCTGACTTTC.

The J gene is TRBJ2-1, the V gene TRBV6-2 or TRBV6-3; D not certain. Trimming cost V 2 bases and J 5 bases, with 13 bases left between them. There are 15 residues in the CDR3. Germline V gene lookup returns CDR1 MNHEY and CDR2 SVGEGT. The CDR3 reads CASSYHNPQNNEQFF. Here the CDR3 DNA reads TGTGCCAGCAGTTACCACAACCCCCAAAACAATGAGCAGTTCTTC.

In its sample, this clone was seen once. This rearrangement joins TRBV5-1 to TRBJ2-7, with 8 bases that match TRBD2. Per the germline V gene, CDR1 is SGHRS and CDR2 is YFSETQ. CDR3 length: 15 residues. After removal of 4 bases from V and 3 bases from J, the junction contained 9 bases not matched to a gene. In DNA form, the CDR3 reads TGCGCCAGCAGCCCATTAGCGGGGTCAGTCTACGAGCAGTACTTC. Translated, it gives CASSPLAGSVYEQYF.

V and J are TRBV9 and TRBJ2-7, with D maybe TRBD2 (6 bases). Trimming took 0 bases from V and 2 from J, leaving 12 bases between them. The CDR3 runs to 15 residues. The germline CDR1 and CDR2 sequences are SGDLS and YYNGEE. DNA of the CDR3: TGTGCCAGCAGCGTAGCGGGGGAAGGAACCTACGAGCAGTACTTC. This encodes CASSVAGEGTYEQYF.

The chain couples TRBV5-1 to TRBJ1-3; the D gene is possibly TRBD1 (5 bases). CDR3 length: 15 residues. Germline CDR1 is SGHRS and CDR2 is YFSETQ. V dropped 6 bases and J dropped 3 bases, with 16 bases sitting between them. CDR3 protein: CASNSQGRYGNTIYF. As DNA, the CDR3 is TGCGCCAGCAACTCCCAGGGCAGATATGGAAACACCATATATTTT.

This clone was recorded once. Additional DNA sequences in this sample encode the identical CDR3. The J gene is TRBJ1-5, the V gene TRBV27; D remains unclear. V was pared by 3 bases and J by 3 bases, with 3 bases between. CDR3 length: 12 residues. Germline assignment: CDR1 MNHEY and CDR2 SMNVEV (reference sequence). The CDR3 coding sequence is TGTGCCAGCAGTTTTTACAATCAGCCCCAGCATTTT. Its protein product is CASSFYNQPQHF.

The chain recombines TRBV4-3 with TRBJ2-3, with D possibly TRBD2 on 7 matching bases. Germline V CDR1 and CDR2: LGHNA, YSLEER. This CDR3 comprises 16 residues. V was pared by 0 bases and J by 5 bases, with 15 bases between. CDR3 sequence reads: CASSQDRGAGQDTQYF. In DNA, the CDR3 is TGCGCCAGCAGCCAAGATCGGGGGGCAGGGCAAGATACGCAGTATTTT.

The chain joins TRBV11-2 to TRBJ2-7, with 9 bases matching TRBD1. The J segment lost 3 bases and the V segment lost 5 bases, leaving 8 bases of the junction unmatched. Germline assignment: CDR1 SGHAT and CDR2 FQNNGV. CDR3 length: 15 amino acids. The CDR3 protein is CASSQQDRGLYEQYF. The CDR3 bases are TGTGCCAGCAGCCAGCAGGACAGGGGCCTCTACGAGCAGTACTTC.

The chain recombines TRBV18 with TRBJ2-7; D might be TRBD2 (5 bases). This CDR3 comprises 13 residues. Germline CDR1 is KGHSH and CDR2 is LQKENI. V lost 4 bases and J 4 bases, leaving 11 bases between the germline ends. CDR3 sequence (DNA): TGTGCCAGCTCACAAACCGAGGGATACGAGCAGTACTTC. Amino acid sequence: CASSQTEGYEQYF.

J is TRBJ1-1 and V is TRBV27; D possibly corresponds to TRBD1 (6 bases). CDR1 and CDR2 (germline): MNHEY, SMNVEV (reference sequence). There are 16 residues in the CDR3. V dropped 2 bases and J dropped 11 bases, with 24 bases sitting between them. Written as DNA, the CDR3 is TGTGCCAGCAGTTTAAAAGGGGGTGGGGGCGCAATAGCGGCTTTCTTT. Translating it yields CASSLKGGGGAIAAFF.

J is TRBJ1-4 and V is TRBV30; the D gene is possibly TRBD1 (6 bases). CDR3 length: 13 residues. Germline V gene data show CDR1 as GTSNPN and CDR2 as SVGIG (reference sequence). Trimming removed 2 bases at V and 8 bases at J, with 12 bases between. The CDR3 nucleotides read TGTGCCTGGAGTACTGGGGGCGTCGAAAAACTGTTTTTT. Translating gives CAWSTGGVEKLFF. The whole variable domain, remainder taken from reference TRBV30 and TRBJ1-4, is SQTIHQWPATLVQPVGSPLSLECTVEGTSNPNLYWYRQAAGRGLQLLFYSVGIGQISSEVPQNLSASRPQDRQFILSSKKLLLSDSGFYLCAWSTGGVEKLFFGSGTQLSVL.

V gene TRBV7-3 combines with J gene TRBJ1-2, with 11 bases that match TRBD1. The junction had 5 bases not matched to a gene; V was cut back by 4 bases and J by 7 bases. The length of the CDR3 is 14 residues. CDR1 and CDR2 from the germline V gene are SGHTA and FQGTGA. DNA of the CDR3: TGTGCCAGCAGCTCAGGACAGGGGGCTGTTGGCTACACCTTC. This sequence encodes CASSSGQGAVGYTF.

This sequence joins TRBV6-2 or TRBV6-3 and TRBJ2-7; 12 bases fit TRBD2. Germline values: CDR1 MNHEY, CDR2 SVGEGT. There are 17 residues in the CDR3. V was pared by 2 bases and J by 0 bases, with 5 bases of the junction left unmatched. CDR3: CASSYASGRGSSYEQYF. As DNA, the CDR3 is TGTGCCAGCAGTTACGCTAGCGGGAGGGGGAGCTCCTACGAGCAGTACTTC.

This clone was picked up a small number of times. The genes are TRBV4-2 and TRBJ2-6; D might be TRBD2 (5 bases). Germline values: CDR1 LGHNA, CDR2 YNFKEQ. The CDR3 loop spans 16 amino acids. The V gene lost 0 bases and the J gene lost 2 bases, with 8 bases spanning the gap. The CDR3 region has the DNA TGTGCCAGCAGCCAAGACCGGGGTACTGGGGCCAACGTCCTGACTTTC. This sequence encodes CASSQDRGTGANVLTF.

The V and J genes are TRBV5-4 and TRBJ1-4, with TRBD1 identical over 9 bases. Trimming at V came to 0 bases and at J to 5 bases, leaving 2 bases not matched to a gene. CDR3 size: 15 residues. The germline gives CDR1 SGHNT, CDR2 YYREEE (reference sequence). CDR3 region: CASSLGTGVNEKLFF. CDR3 nucleotides: TGTGCCAGCAGCTTGGGGACAGGGGTAAATGAAAAACTGTTTTTT. The variable domain in full, with the rest retrieved from reference TRBV5-4 and TRBJ1-4, is ETGVTQSPTHLIKTRGQQVTLRCSSQSGHNTVSWYQQALGQGPQFIFQYYREEENGRGNFPPRFSGLQFPNYSSELNVNALELDDSALYLCASSLGTGVNEKLFFGSGTQLSVL.

The V gene is TRBV5-1, the J gene TRBJ1-5; 7 bases agree with TRBD1. Germline assignment: CDR1 SGHRS and CDR2 YFSETQ. V was pared by 6 bases and J by 0 bases, with 9 bases of the junction left unmatched. There are 16 residues in the CDR3. DNA of the CDR3: TGCGCCAGCACCGCCCGGGACAGTTATAGCAATCAGCCCCAGCATTTT. As protein: CASTARDSYSNQPQHF.

This clone appeared once. This rearrangement joins TRBV27 to TRBJ1-4; D perhaps matches TRBD1 (6 bases). With 1 base removed from V and 6 bases from J, the gap between germline ends came to 6 bases. The CDR3 contains 13 residues. Germline lookup yields CDR1 MNHEY and CDR2 SMNVEV (reference sequence). CDR3 residues: CASSLYRDEKLFF. The CDR3 DNA reads TGTGCCAGCAGTTTATACAGGGATGAAAAACTGTTTTTT.